Below are 27 T cell receptor beta chains sequenced from a single sample in a study of cytomegalovirus exposure and HLA in healthy donors. Primers included in the PCR were 60 Vbeta and 13 Jbeta primers. Repertoires were generated with immunoSEQ multiplex PCR, while TCRdb's copy carries only in-frame clones and drops some. Seen here are 100,000 to 150,000 clones, 87% observed once, and the top ten hold roughly 5.2%. Sequences were obtained from PBMCs. The source is a woman aged 30 to 39 in good health and CMV-seronegative.

This sequence joins TRBV5-6 and TRBJ2-5; D unresolved. This CDR3 spans 13 amino acids. Germline assignment: CDR1 SGHDT and CDR2 YYEEEE. Trimming cost V 4 bases and J 4 bases, with 11 bases left between them. The DNA of the CDR3 is TGTGCCAGCAGCCCCGACTCTTCAGAGACCCAGTACTTC. Protein: CASSPDSSETQYF.

The chain has TRBV7-9 and TRBJ2-7; TRBD1 agrees at 9 bases. The CDR3 runs 14 residues. Germline V lookup: CDR1 SEHNR, CDR2 FQNEAQ (reference sequence). Germline trimming cut 3 bases from V and 5 bases from J; bases unmatched to any gene: 5. In nucleotides, the CDR3 is TGTGCCAGCAGCTTGGGACAGGGTTTCCACGAGCAGTACTTC. It encodes CASSLGQGFHEQYF.

This chain joins TRBV28 and TRBJ2-3; 8 bases are a match to TRBD2. This CDR3 has 13 residues. Germline V lookup: CDR1 MDHEN, CDR2 SYDVKM. For the CDR3, the DNA is TGTGGTACCCGAGCGGGAGTTCTAGATACGCAGTATTTT. Protein product: CGTRAGVLDTQYF.

The chain is built from TRBV5-3 and TRBJ1-5, with D maybe TRBD1 (6 bases). TRBV5-3 is known as an ORF, though its function is uncertain. The CDR3 sequence is 15 residues long. V was pared by 0 bases and J by 6 bases, with 13 bases between. CDR3 amino acids: CARSLASQGRQPQHF. CDR3 bases: TGTGCCAGAAGCTTGGCGTCACAGGGACGTCAGCCCCAGCATTTT.

CDR3 nucleotide sequence: TGTGCCAGCAGCGTATACGGGGGTCAGGACGAGCAGTACTTC. Its translation: CASSVYGGQDEQYF. This chain links TRBV9 with TRBJ2-7; tentatively, D is TRBD2 (6 bases). Germline V gene lookup returns CDR1 SGDLS and CDR2 YYNGEE. Between the trimmed V and J ends, which lost 1 base and 5 bases, there was a span of 13 bases. This CDR3 region has 14 residues.

The V and J genes are TRBV28 and TRBJ2-1, with 11 bases that match TRBD2. The CDR3 loop spans 16 amino acids. Per germline, CDR1 MDHEN and CDR2 SYDVKM. V shed 6 bases, J shed 4 bases, and the junction held 8 bases outside the gene matches. As DNA, the CDR3 is TGTGCCAGCAGAAAGGGGGGGACTAGCGGATACAATGAGCAGTTCTTC. Translating gives CASRKGGTSGYNEQFF.

This clone was seen only once. J is TRBJ1-2 and V is TRBV19; maybe TRBD1 (6 bases). Trimming stripped 2 bases from V and 5 bases from J, with 24 bases between. The CDR3 has 18 residues. Germline CDR1 LNHDA, CDR2 SQIVND (reference sequence). The CDR3 DNA follows: TGTGCCAGTAGTATACGTGTAGGCAACAGGGTGCGAAGATATGGCTACACCTTC. It specifies CASSIRVGNRVRRYGYTF.

In regard to this clone: One end of the junction does not line up with germline, which may come from a read error. The chain is built from TRBV13 and TRBJ2-1, with 10 bases matching TRBD1. The CDR3 has 15 amino acids. Looked up from germline, CDR1 is PRHDT and CDR2 is FYEKMQ (reference sequence). Written as DNA, the CDR3 is TGTGCCAGCAGCCTGGGACAGGGGCCCTCTAAAGGAACTCTCTTC. It is translated as CASSLGQGPSKGTLF.

The chain carries TRBV7-9 and TRBJ2-1; perhaps TRBD1 as D (5 bases). V was trimmed by 0 bases and J by 5 bases, leaving 8 bases between them. This CDR3 has 14 residues. From germline, CDR1 is SEHNR and CDR2 FQNEAQ (reference sequence). The CDR3 region is CASSLAPGNNEQFF. The CDR3, as DNA: TGTGCCAGCAGCTTAGCGCCAGGGAACAATGAGCAGTTCTTC.

The CDR3 region has the DNA TGTGCCAGCTCACCACCAGGGGGGGGACGTAGGACTGAAGCTTTCTTT. Translation gives CASSPPGGGRRTEAFF. V and J are TRBV18 and TRBJ1-1, with D perhaps TRBD1 (6 bases). Germline-derived CDR1 and CDR2 are KGHSH and LQKENI. This CDR3 comprises 16 residues. Trimming left V 0 bases short and J 5 bases short, with 16 bases between.

The chain carries TRBV6-5 and TRBJ2-1, with D perhaps TRBD1 (6 bases). Germline-derived CDR1 and CDR2 are MNHEY and SVGAGI. With 6 bases removed from V and 0 bases from J, the gap between germline ends came to 12 bases. This CDR3 is 15 amino acids long. The CDR3 region has the DNA TGTGCCAGCAGCTCACAGGGATCCTCCTACAATGAGCAGTTCTTC. Translated: CASSSQGSSYNEQFF.

CDR3 loop: CATSSWGQLEQFF. The CDR3 nucleotides are TGTGCCACCAGCAGCTGGGGACAGCTTGAGCAGTTCTTC. This rearrangement joins TRBV15 to TRBJ2-1; 7 nucleotides match TRBD1. Losses at the gene ends were 3 bases for V and 9 bases for J; bases not matched to a gene: 5. CDR3 length: 13 amino acids. Per the germline V gene, CDR1 is LNHNV and CDR2 is YYDKDF (reference sequence).

With regard to this clone: Other DNA sequences in the same sample also yield this CDR3. V usage is TRBV9 and J usage is TRBJ2-5, with 11 bases identical to TRBD1. V shed 0 bases and J 4 bases; nucleotides not matched to a gene: 2. This CDR3 comprises 15 residues. CDR1 and CDR2 (germline): SGDLS, YYNGEE. The DNA of the CDR3 is TGTGCCAGCAGCGTAGAGGGACAGGGGGGAGAGACCCAGTACTTC. It encodes CASSVEGQGGETQYF.

The rearrangement joins TRBV27 to TRBJ2-1; 8 nucleotides agree with TRBD2. V dropped 10 bases and J dropped 9; count of bases not matched to a gene: 14. The CDR3 has 14 residues. The germline V gene has CDR1 MNHEY and CDR2 SMNVEV (reference sequence). CDR3 DNA sequence: TGTGCCACCGTCCGGGCGGGAGGAGAGAGTGAGCAGTTCTTC. It translates to CATVRAGGESEQFF.

The sample holds one count of this clone. The CDR3 region is CASSYSTGSGQNEQFF. The CDR3 bases are TGTGCCAGCAGTTACTCGACCGGGAGTGGCCAAAATGAGCAGTTCTTC. The V and J genes are TRBV6-5 and TRBJ2-1, with a weak D call TRBD2 (6 bases). There are 16 residues in the CDR3. V lost 0 bases and J 7 bases, leaving 16 bases between the germline ends. Germline values: CDR1 MNHEY, CDR2 SVGAGI.

The V gene is TRBV28, the J gene TRBJ2-6; unclear D gene. V was pared by 3 bases and J by 1 base, with 13 bases between. Germline V gene sequence: CDR1 MDHEN, CDR2 SYDVKM. CDR3 size: 17 residues. CDR3 sequence reads: CASSLSYLVSGANVLTF. The CDR3 DNA follows: TGTGCCAGCAGTTTGTCCTATCTCGTATCTGGGGCCAACGTCCTGACTTTC. Complete variable domain (other parts from reference TRBV28 and TRBJ2-6): DVKVTQSSRYLVKRTGEKVFLECVQDMDHENMFWYRQDPGLGLRLIYFSYDVKMKEKGDIPEGYSVSREKKERFSLILESASTNQTSMYLCASSLSYLVSGANVLTFGAGSRLTVL.

J is TRBJ1-4 and V is TRBV2, with TRBD1 as a possible D gene (6 bases). The CDR3 is made up of 14 amino acids. The V end lost 10 bases, the J end lost 4 bases, and 16 bases lay between the germline ends. Germline V gene lookup returns CDR1 SNHLY and CDR2 FYNNEI. CDR3 in amino acids: CATSSQGSNEKLFF. CDR3 in DNA: TGTGCCACGAGCAGTCAGGGGAGTAATGAAAAACTGTTTTTT.

V is TRBV4-3 and J is TRBJ1-4, with D possibly being TRBD1 (5 bases). CDR3 length: 19 residues. CDR1 is LGHNA, CDR2 YSLEER, per germline. Between the trimmed V and J ends, which lost 9 bases and 10 bases, there was a span of 36 bases. The DNA of the CDR3 is TGCGCCAGGGGGCTTACTCCCTTCAGCCAAGAAGCGAAAGAGGTAAAACTGTTTTTT. Protein: CARGLTPFSQEAKEVKLFF.

The rearrangement joins TRBV9 to TRBJ2-1; the match to TRBD1 covers 10 bases. V shed 3 bases, J shed 3 bases, and the junction held 3 bases outside the gene matches. Germline-derived CDR1 and CDR2 are SGDLS and YYNGEE. The CDR3 consists of 15 residues. The CDR3 here is CASSARDRGYNEQFF. The CDR3 DNA sequence: TGTGCCAGCAGCGCCCGGGACAGGGGCTACAATGAGCAGTTCTTC.

V usage is TRBV25-1 and J usage is TRBJ1-3; no clear D gene. Germline V CDR1 and CDR2: MGHDK, SYGVNS. The CDR3 is 11 amino acids. Between the trimmed V and J ends, which lost 4 bases and 6 bases, there was a span of 4 bases. CDR3 protein: CASSGENTIYF. CDR3 sequence (DNA): TGTGCCAGCAGTGGAGAAAACACCATATATTTT.

This chain uses TRBV5-1 with TRBJ1-6, with 8 bases matching TRBD1. CDR1 SGHRS and CDR2 YFSETQ come from the germline V gene. V lost 0 bases to trimming and J lost 6 bases; unmatched junction nucleotides: 2. The CDR3 covers 15 residues. CDR3 nucleotides: TGCGCCAGCAGCTTGGGACAGGGGATTAATTCACCCCTCCACTTT. This encodes CASSLGQGINSPLHF.

The rearrangement uses TRBV2 and TRBJ2-2; 11 bases fit TRBD1. CDR3 length: 18 amino acids. Germline CDR1 reads SNHLY; CDR2 reads FYNNEI. Germline trimming cut 5 bases from V and 8 bases from J; bases unmatched to any gene: 16. The CDR3 DNA follows: TGTGCCAGCAGTTGGGACAGGGGGACCCTGGGGACATTAGGGGAGCTGTTTTTT. It is translated as CASSWDRGTLGTLGELFF.

Ten or more counts support this clone. Other nucleotide sequences in the sample specify the same CDR3. The CDR3 nucleotides are TGTGCCAGCAGTGACTCGGCAGGGTCCACAGATACGCAGTATTTT. Its translation is CASSDSAGSTDTQYF. V is TRBV6-4 and J is TRBJ2-3, with D maybe TRBD1 (5 bases). The V gene's germline CDR1 is MRHNA and CDR2 SNTAGT. Trimming removed 0 bases from V and 2 bases from J, with 9 bases in between. The CDR3 is 15 amino acids.

V usage is TRBV29-1 and J usage is TRBJ2-7; 9 bases align to TRBD1. V lost 5 bases and J lost 1; bases outside the gene matches: 6. Germline loops: CDR1 SQVTM, CDR2 ANQGSEA. The CDR3 runs 14 residues. CDR3 nucleotide sequence: TGCAGCGTTATTCAGGGACAGGGTTCCTACGAGCAGTACTTC. It translates to CSVIQGQGSYEQYF.

The J gene is TRBJ2-5, the V gene TRBV27; a weak D match, TRBD2 (5 bases). The CDR3 contains 14 residues. CDR1 MNHEY and CDR2 SMNVEV come from the germline V gene (reference sequence). Deletions cut 5 bases from V and 5 bases from J, with 15 bases between. CDR3 in amino acids: CASSRAALYETQYF. CDR3 bases: TGTGCCAGCAGTCGAGCGGCTTTATACGAGACCCAGTACTTC.

Points on this clone: The sample contains more than one DNA sequence encoding this CDR3. The chain carries TRBV7-9 and TRBJ1-1; perhaps TRBD1 as D (6 bases). With 2 bases removed from V and 3 bases from J, the gap between germline ends came to 10 bases. Germline V gene lookup returns CDR1 SEHNR and CDR2 FQNEAQ (reference sequence). The CDR3 extends over 14 amino acids. The CDR3 sequence is CASSLTGGYTEAFF. CDR3 nucleotide sequence: TGTGCCAGCAGCTTAACGGGGGGCTACACTGAAGCTTTCTTT.

This clone has only one observation. The chain recombines TRBV7-9 with TRBJ1-2, with D possibly being TRBD1 (6 bases). The V and J ends lost 4 bases and 8 bases respectively, with 20 bases between them. This CDR3 has 15 residues. The germline V gene encodes CDR1 SEHNR and CDR2 FQNEAQ (reference sequence). This chain's CDR3 is CASSSNRAGARGYTF. Here the CDR3 DNA reads TGTGCCAGCAGCTCTAATCGGGCGGGGGCGCGAGGCTACACCTTC.